The following is a TCR beta chain sequence with its context. Sequencing was performed with immunoSEQ multiplex PCR; in TCRdb, only in-frame clones are kept and a portion is missing. The table lists about 140,000 clones, 84% of them singletons, with around 5% in the top ten. Trimming pared 5 bases from V and 7 bases from J, leaving 18 bases between. CDR1 is MNHEY and CDR2 is SMNVEV in the germline V gene (reference sequence). The CDR3 is 14 amino acids. The sample is drawn from a study of blood T cell repertoires in COVID-19. Overall study context: T cells, B-cell-depleted T cells, or PBMCs provided the cDNA or gDNA that served as material.

Sample: peripheral blood. The receptor comes from a human donor in a cohort sampled during active COVID-19. The chain recombines TRBV27 with TRBJ2-7, with D perhaps TRBD2 (5 bases). CDR3 loop: CASSPATDGGEQYF. CDR3 DNA sequence: TGTGCCAGCAGTCCCGCAACGGACGGAGGTGAGCAGTACTTC.